This passage covers 8 T cell receptor beta chains from one sample sequenced in a study of shared clonotypes between healthy human individuals. The naive CD8 subset, CD45RO-negative cells positively selected for CCR7, excluded terminally differentiated effector memory CD45RA+ cells. TCRdb's copy holds only in-frame clones and misses some; the assay was immunoSEQ multiplex PCR. The repertoire includes under 850,000 clones, 92% of them detected once, and around 24% sits in the top ten. Input material: naive CD8+ T cells sorted from blood. These TCRs come from a young man in good health.

The V and J genes are TRBV7-9 and TRBJ1-5; TRBD1 is a possible D gene (6 bases). Germline V gene sequence: CDR1 SEHNR, CDR2 FQNEAQ (reference sequence). The CDR3 runs to 14 residues. V was cut by 6 bases and J by 6 bases, with 15 bases left in between. The DNA of the CDR3 is TGTGCCAGCAGTATGGGGGGCTTGGCTCAGCCCCAGCATTTT. Protein sequence: CASSMGGLAQPQHF.

The chain combines TRBV7-9 with TRBJ2-7; unclear D gene. Germline CDR1 reads SEHNR; CDR2 reads FQNEAQ (reference sequence). Trimming removed 4 bases from V and 2 bases from J, with 21 bases in between. The CDR3 is made up of 17 amino acids. The CDR3 loop is CASSSHPTAPTTYEQYF. Here the CDR3 DNA reads TGTGCCAGCAGCTCGCACCCCACCGCACCCACGACCTACGAGCAGTACTTC.

The chain uses TRBV27 and TRBJ2-1; D unresolved. This CDR3 spans 11 amino acids. The germline CDR1 and CDR2 sequences are MNHEY and SMNVEV (reference sequence). V gave up 3 bases and J gave up 9 bases, with 6 bases separating them. The CDR3 loop reads CASSFLSEQFF. In DNA form, the CDR3 reads TGTGCCAGCAGTTTTTTGTCTGAGCAGTTCTTC.

V usage is TRBV7-8 and J usage is TRBJ2-7; 8 bases are a match to TRBD1. Germline V gives CDR1 SGHVS, CDR2 FQNEAQ. The CDR3 loop spans 15 amino acids. The junction had 6 bases not matched to a gene; V was cut back by 5 bases and J by 0 bases. CDR3: CASSVPGTGSYEQYF. In nucleotides, the CDR3 is TGTGCCAGCAGCGTCCCCGGGACAGGCTCCTACGAGCAGTACTTC. The whole variable domain, remainder taken from reference TRBV7-8 and TRBJ2-7, is GAGVSQSPRYKVAKRGQDVALRCDPISGHVSLFWYQQALGQGPEFLTYFQNEAQLDKSGLPSDRFFAERPEGSVSTLKIQRTQQEDSAVYLCASSVPGTGSYEQYFGPGTRLTVT.

The J gene is TRBJ2-1, the V gene TRBV9; the D gene is possibly TRBD1 (6 bases). Trimming pared 4 bases from V and 0 bases from J, leaving 11 bases between. The CDR3 is 15 amino acids. Germline CDR1 is SGDLS and CDR2 is YYNGEE. The CDR3 DNA sequence: TGTGCCAGCAGCCCTCGGACAGCCTCCTACAATGAGCAGTTCTTC. This encodes CASSPRTASYNEQFF. Filled out from reference TRBV9 and TRBJ2-1, the complete variable domain reads DSGVTQTPKHLITATGQRVTLRCSPRSGDLSVYWYQQSLDQGLQFLIQYYNGEERAKGNILERFSAQQFPDLHSELNLSSLELGDSALYFCASSPRTASYNEQFFGPGTRLTVL.

The chain recombines TRBV5-4 with TRBJ2-1; D might be TRBD1 or TRBD2, each matching 5 bases. The germline V gene has CDR1 SGHNT and CDR2 YYREEE (reference sequence). V was clipped by 3 bases and J by 8 bases, with 15 bases between them. The CDR3 runs 14 residues. CDR3 in amino acids: CASSWGGPGDEQFF. CDR3 sequence (DNA): TGTGCCAGCAGCTGGGGCGGGCCAGGCGATGAGCAGTTCTTC.

This chain links TRBV4-1 with TRBJ2-2; a possible D gene is TRBD2 (6 bases). The germline CDR1 and CDR2 sequences are MGHRA and YSYEKL. V gave up 1 base and J gave up 6 bases, with 9 bases separating them. There are 14 residues in the CDR3. This CDR3 reads CASSQGGGAGELFF. CDR3 DNA: TGCGCCAGCAGCCAAGGAGGAGGGGCCGGGGAGCTGTTTTTT.

V is TRBV6-6 and J is TRBJ1-2; tentatively, D is TRBD1 (5 bases). Looked up from germline, CDR1 is MNHNY and CDR2 is SVGAGI (reference sequence). The V end was cut by 6 bases, the J end by 1 base, with 12 bases between. The CDR3 consists of 14 residues. CDR3 bases: TGTGCCAGCAGCCCAATGCAGGGTAACTATGGCTACACCTTC. Translated, it gives CASSPMQGNYGYTF.